Described below is a single T cell receptor (beta chain) sequence and its context. Patients' cancers were locally advanced or metastatic urothelial carcinomas. These data come from a study of PD-L1 blockade in urothelial cancer. Background on the study: Treatment start was followed by blood analysis at 3 weeks (second dose) and again at 6 weeks. Median T cell yield from blood was about 130,000.

Only in-frame clones appear in the TCRdb table, and some are missing; sequencing was by immunoSEQ multiplex PCR. Of 85,000 to 130,000 clones listed, over 80% are singletons. The sample here was PBMCs, taken around atezolizumab (anti-PD-L1) treatment. The source of this sequence is an elderly woman with urothelial cancer.

The CDR3 protein is CASSSAGREDEKLFF. In nucleotides, the CDR3 is TGCGCCAGCAGCTCGGCGGGCAGGGAGGATGAAAAACTGTTTTTT. The chain couples TRBV5-1 to TRBJ1-4, with D maybe TRBD1 (5 bases). Germline lookup yields CDR1 SGHRS and CDR2 YFSETQ. This CDR3 has 15 residues. Trimming removed 3 bases from V and 6 bases from J, with 15 bases in between.